The T cell receptor (beta chain) under discussion was sequenced for a study of shared clonotypes between healthy human individuals. CD8 cells regarded as naive lacked CD45RO, were positively chosen for CCR7, and omitted terminally differentiated effector memory CD45RA+ cells. On this clone: Its target is unknown.

This CDR3 spans 16 amino acids. Trimming cost V 4 bases and J 4 bases; bases outside gene matches: 12. CDR1 MDHEN and CDR2 SYDVKM come from the germline V gene. Original methodology: Sequence data from immunoSEQ were junction-only and lacked quality scores; consequently, filtering differed. Sequencing used immunoSEQ multiplex PCR; TCRdb keeps in-frame clones, though not all of them. V, J and clone size derive from that table, while D and trimming were established from the DNA sequence. The profile covers 1.5 million to 2.5 million clones, with 85% to 95% appearing a single time and more than 0.95% taken by the ten largest. Findings of the study overall: Lower generation probabilities were found for non-shared clonotypes than for those shared by all four donors. Clonotype sharing among donors likely depends on sequencing depth. It was the few donors that limited the genetic and exposure-history diversity represented.

This clonotype originated in a man between 18 and 35 years old in good health. This chain connects TRBV28 to TRBJ2-5; 7 nucleotides agree with TRBD1. The sequenced material came from naive CD8+ T cells sorted from blood. The CDR3 sequence is CASSSYRGSGGETQYF. CDR3 DNA sequence: TGTGCCAGCAGTTCCTACAGGGGCTCAGGAGGAGAGACCCAGTACTTC.